This T cell receptor (beta chain) was identified during a study of cytomegalovirus exposure and HLA in healthy donors. The PCR ran on 60 Vbeta and 13 Jbeta primers. The repertoire was sequenced with immunoSEQ multiplex PCR; TCRdb's copy has only in-frame clones and lacks some. The sample records around 130,000 clones, about 85% being singletons. Unmatched junction bases numbered 6, after V lost 7 bases and J lost 4 bases. The CDR3 is 13 amino acids. Germline V gives CDR1 LNHDA, CDR2 SQIVND (reference sequence). Sequencing was performed on PBMCs. The chain joins TRBV19 to TRBJ1-2, with TRBD1 matching over 7 bases. The source of this sequence is a woman aged 25 to 39 in good health and CMV-seropositive. CDR3 sequence (DNA): TGTGCCAGTACCCAACAGGGGACCTATGGCTACACCTTC. Translated, it gives CASTQQGTYGYTF.